The 20 T cell receptor beta chains in this list originate from one sample, sequenced in a study of T cells expressing NK-cell markers. One entry per CDR3 protein, without DNA, is what TCRdb gives after re-calling the 5' RACE reads. This repertoire includes some 390,000 distinct CDR3 sequences. Sequenced input: blood T cells: a sorted CD56 or NKG2C T cell subset, CD4+ or CD8+ T cells, or bulk PBMC T cells (not recorded which). The receptors stem from a woman aged 45-65 years in good health.

The genes are TRBV20-1 and TRBJ1-1. The CDR3 length is 13 residues. Looked up from germline, CDR1 is DFQATT and CDR2 is SNEGSKA (reference sequence). This chain's CDR3 is CSARLDMNTEAFF.

V gene TRBV12-3 or TRBV12-4 combines with J gene TRBJ1-1; checking the TCRdb D call of TRBD1 is not possible without DNA. This CDR3 region has 14 residues. Here the CDR3 reads CASRLGGGSTEAFF.

The V and J genes are TRBV30 and TRBJ2-3. Germline lookup yields CDR1 GTSNPN and CDR2 SVGIG (reference sequence). The CDR3 totals 11 residues. Here the CDR3 reads CAWSVGSGKDF.

The chain has TRBV7-9 and TRBJ2-2; TCRdb outputs TRBD2, but without DNA this stays unchecked. The CDR3 is 17 residues long. The V gene's germline CDR1 is SEHNR and CDR2 FQNEAQ (reference sequence). The CDR3 is CASSLATAGEWAGELFF.

The chain uses TRBV5-1 and TRBJ1-3. The CDR3 runs 16 residues. The germline gives CDR1 SGHRS, CDR2 YFSETQ. CDR3 residues: CASSLGVSGWRNTIYF.

The rearrangement links TRBV19 to TRBJ2-3; TCRdb names TRBD1, which stays unverified in the absence of DNA. The CDR3 extends over 16 amino acids. Germline V gene lookup returns CDR1 LNHDA and CDR2 SQIVND (reference sequence). This CDR3 is CASSIAQGTHTDTQYF.

The chain combines TRBV5-1 with TRBJ2-3; TCRdb selects TRBD2, and the lack of DNA leaves this call unchecked. There are 19 residues in the CDR3. The germline V gene has CDR1 SGHRS and CDR2 YFSETQ. The CDR3 spells CASSQQVASGSIKEDTQYF.

This rearrangement joins TRBV29-1 to TRBJ2-1; no DNA is available, so the TRBD1 call from TCRdb remains unchecked. The length of the CDR3 is 14 residues. The germline CDR1 and CDR2 sequences are SQVTM and ANQGSEA. The CDR3: CSVEGRTPYNEQFF.

This sequence joins TRBV5-1 and TRBJ2-2. The length of the CDR3 is 14 residues. Germline CDR1 and CDR2: SGHRS and YFSETQ. The CDR3 sequence is CASSGKENTGELFF.

The CDR3: CASSQEAGVGDIQYF. This chain joins TRBV4-2 and TRBJ2-4; lacking DNA, the TRBD2 call made by TCRdb goes unchecked. Germline V gene data show CDR1 as LGHNA and CDR2 as YNFKEQ. The CDR3 extends over 15 amino acids.

The chain is built from TRBV29-1 and TRBJ2-1; TCRdb lists TRBD2, though no DNA is available to test this call. In germline, CDR1 is SQVTM, CDR2 ANQGSEA. The CDR3 is 14 residues long. The CDR3 reads CSVGERAGGNEQFF.

The rearrangement joins TRBV12-3 or TRBV12-4 to TRBJ2-1; the TCRdb D gene call, TRBD2, has no DNA to confirm it. This CDR3 is 13 amino acids long. CDR3 loop: CASSPASLHEQFF.

J is TRBJ2-3 and V is TRBV6-6. Germline CDR1 and CDR2: MNHNY and SVGAGI (reference sequence). The CDR3 is 12 amino acids. CDR3 amino acids: CAISLSGDTQYF.

The chain has TRBV12-3 or TRBV12-4 and TRBJ2-5; TCRdb designates TRBD1, a call that cannot be tested without DNA. There are 15 residues in the CDR3. This CDR3 reads CASSPLGQQQETQYF.

This sequence joins TRBV20-1 and TRBJ1-5. Germline V CDR1 and CDR2: DFQATT, SNEGSKA (reference sequence). There are 14 residues in the CDR3. The CDR3 sequence is CSAIGRESNQPQHF.

The genes are TRBV15 and TRBJ2-2; TCRdb picks TRBD2, but there is no DNA to check that call. CDR1 LNHNV and CDR2 YYDKDF come from the germline V gene (reference sequence). CDR3 size: 15 residues. The CDR3 loop reads CATSSSGSYIGELFF. Variable domain in full (rest from reference TRBV15 and TRBJ2-2): DAMVIQNPRYQVTQFGKPVTLSCSQTLNHNVMYWYQQKSSQAPKLLFHYYDKDFNNEADTPDNFQSRRPNTSFCFLDIRSPGLGDTAMYLCATSSSGSYIGELFFGEGSRLTVL.

The J gene is TRBJ2-5, the V gene TRBV24-1. Looked up from germline, CDR1 is KGHDR and CDR2 is SFDVKD. The CDR3 loop spans 13 amino acids. The CDR3: CATSDSIRETQYF.

The chain combines TRBV9 with TRBJ2-1; the D call of TRBD1 rests on TCRdb alone, since no DNA is present to check it. CDR3 size: 14 residues. Germline V gives CDR1 SGDLS, CDR2 YYNGEE. The CDR3 protein is CASSVAGGANEQFF.

The chain is built from TRBV5-1 and TRBJ2-1; TCRdb's D call, TRBD1, is unchecked because there is no DNA. The CDR3 loop spans 16 amino acids. Germline CDR1 and CDR2: SGHRS and YFSETQ. The CDR3 here is CASSPQWGLPPNEQFF.

The rearrangement uses TRBV5-1 and TRBJ2-2. Germline lookup yields CDR1 SGHRS and CDR2 YFSETQ. The CDR3 loop spans 15 amino acids. This chain's CDR3 is CASSESQVRTGELFF.